Each of the 15 T cell receptor beta chains below was sequenced from the same sample in a study of Ad26.COV2.S vaccination and SARS-CoV-2 variants. Treatment in this sample: 15 to 20 received Ad26.COV2.S at low or high dose, single or two shots; 5 received placebo; per-sample allocation not given. Specimen acquisition occurred on day 63 following the initial vaccine or placebo injection. Profiled with immunoSEQ multiplex PCR; TCRdb holds only in-frame clones, not every one. The sample holds about 350,000 clones, roughly 84% seen once. Sequenced material: peripheral blood, taken in a trial of Ad26.COV2.S vaccine versus placebo. The source is a person between 18 and 65 years old who received the Ad26.COV2.S COVID-19 vaccine or a placebo.

This clone was picked up a small number of times. This rearrangement joins TRBV5-1 to TRBJ2-3, with TRBD2 identical over 12 bases. This CDR3 contains 18 residues. Per the germline V gene, CDR1 is SGHRS and CDR2 is YFSETQ. The V and J ends lost 7 bases and 0 bases, in that order; junction bases with no gene match: 12. This CDR3 is CASQPPASGRGSTDTQYF. In DNA form, the CDR3 reads TGCGCCAGCCAACCCCCGGCTAGCGGGAGGGGCAGCACAGATACGCAGTATTTT.

The chain recombines TRBV4-3 with TRBJ2-7; TRBD2 might be the D (5 bases). Germline loops: CDR1 LGHNA, CDR2 YSLEER. The CDR3 has 15 residues. V was trimmed by 1 base and J by 2 bases, leaving 12 bases between them. In DNA form, the CDR3 reads TGCGCCAGCAGCCAAGGGAGCGGAGCCCCCTACGAGCAGTACTTC. Translated, it gives CASSQGSGAPYEQYF.

This chain uses TRBV13 with TRBJ2-3, with 10 bases that match TRBD2. Germline V CDR1 and CDR2: PRHDT, FYEKMQ (reference sequence). Losses at the gene ends were 2 bases for V and 3 bases for J; bases not matched to a gene: 8. The CDR3 is 17 residues long. CDR3 DNA: TGTGCCAGCAGCTTATTCTCTAAGCGGGGGGGGACAGATACGCAGTATTTT. Its translation is CASSLFSKRGGTDTQYF.

A few counts support this clone. The J gene is TRBJ2-2, the V gene TRBV10-1, with 8 bases fitting TRBD1. Germline CDR1 is WNHNN and CDR2 is SYGVQD (reference sequence). Unmatched junction bases numbered 8, after V lost 6 bases and J lost 5 bases. The CDR3 runs 15 residues. Written as DNA, the CDR3 is TGCGCCAGCAGCACAGGACAGGGTGAGACCGGGGAGCTGTTTTTT. Translation gives CASSTGQGETGELFF.

DNA for the CDR3: TGCGCCAGCTGTAAGGACGCAACGAGCACCGGGGAGCTGTTTTTT. This translates into CASCKDATSTGELFF. This sequence joins TRBV5-1 and TRBJ2-2; D is unresolved. CDR1 SGHRS and CDR2 YFSETQ come from the germline V gene. The length of the CDR3 is 15 residues. Trimming pared 7 bases from V and 4 bases from J, leaving 17 bases between.

The chain combines TRBV7-6 with TRBJ2-7; 7 bases align to TRBD1. The CDR3 consists of 14 residues. Unmatched junction bases numbered 4, after V lost 5 bases and J lost 0 bases. Germline CDR1 is SGHVS and CDR2 is FNYEAQ. Here the CDR3 DNA reads TGTGCCAGCAGCCTGGGACAGAGCTCCTACGAGCAGTACTTC. Translation gives CASSLGQSSYEQYF.

In this sample, this clone turned up a few times. The chain couples TRBV29-1 to TRBJ1-2; TRBD1 matches at 8 bases. Germline V gives CDR1 SQVTM, CDR2 ANQGSEA. With 6 bases clipped from V and 4 bases from J, the junction kept 4 bases outside the gene matches. There are 12 residues in the CDR3. CDR3 sequence (DNA): TGCAGCGTCTGGACAGGGTCCTATGGCTACACCTTC. It specifies CSVWTGSYGYTF. The whole variable domain, remainder taken from reference TRBV29-1 and TRBJ1-2, is SAVISQKPSRDICQRGTSLTIQCQVDSQVTMMFWYRQQPGQSLTLIATANQGSEATYESGFVIDKFPISRPNLTFSTLTVSNMSPEDSSIYLCSVWTGSYGYTFGSGTRLTVV.

This clone showed up just a few times. The chain links TRBV7-2 to TRBJ1-5; TRBD1 matches at 9 bases. With V trimmed by 5 bases and J by 4 bases, 3 bases remained unmatched. The CDR3 sequence is 14 residues long. Germline V gene data show CDR1 as SGHTA and CDR2 as FQGNSA. The CDR3 sequence: CASSKDRGNQPQHF. The CDR3 DNA follows: TGTGCCAGCAGCAAGGACAGGGGAAATCAGCCCCAGCATTTT.

This chain uses TRBV25-1 with TRBJ1-1, with 7 nucleotides matching TRBD1. Per the germline V gene, CDR1 is MGHDK and CDR2 is SYGVNS. The CDR3 is 15 residues long. V lost 3 bases and J lost 4; bases outside the gene matches: 8. CDR3 sequence: CASSEQTGDITEAFF. CDR3 nucleotides: TGTGCCAGCAGTGAGCAAACAGGGGATATCACTGAAGCTTTCTTT.

The sample holds a few counts of this clone. This chain connects TRBV7-6 to TRBJ2-5; no clear D gene. The CDR3 totals 16 residues. Between the trimmed V and J ends, which lost 0 bases and 4 bases, there was a span of 15 bases. Germline V gene data show CDR1 as SGHVS and CDR2 as FNYEAQ. CDR3 loop: CASSLAPTRLGETQYF. The CDR3 coding sequence is TGTGCCAGCAGCTTAGCCCCGACCCGATTGGGAGAGACCCAGTACTTC.

There are many counts of this clone. This chain uses TRBV20-1 with TRBJ1-2, with 8 positions matching TRBD1. V dropped 3 bases and J dropped 4; count of bases not matched to a gene: 10. CDR1 is DFQATT, CDR2 SNEGSKA, per germline (reference sequence). The CDR3 loop spans 15 amino acids. The CDR3 bases are TGCAGTGCTAGTCGGCAGGGGGCGGATGGCTATGGCTACACCTTC. This codes for CSASRQGADGYGYTF.

The CDR3 DNA reads TGTGCCAGCAGTTTCCTCTCCACAGATACGCAGTATTTT. This sequence encodes CASSFLSTDTQYF. The V gene is TRBV27, the J gene TRBJ2-3; D is uncertain. V was clipped by 3 bases and J by 2 bases, with 6 bases between them. The V gene's germline CDR1 is MNHEY and CDR2 SMNVEV (reference sequence). The CDR3 loop spans 13 amino acids.

This chain uses TRBV19 with TRBJ2-7; TRBD2 is a possible D gene (6 bases). Germline CDR1 is LNHDA and CDR2 is SQIVND (reference sequence). V was pared by 7 bases and J by 3 bases, with 13 bases between. CDR3 length: 13 amino acids. The CDR3 sequence is CASKGGQGYEQYF. CDR3 nucleotide sequence: TGTGCCAGTAAGGGAGGACAAGGCTACGAGCAGTACTTC.

This chain links TRBV27 with TRBJ2-6; D is unclear. Germline loops: CDR1 MNHEY, CDR2 SMNVEV (reference sequence). V lost 7 bases, J lost 0 bases, and 13 bases lay in between. The CDR3 loop spans 16 amino acids. CDR3 coding DNA: TGTGCCAGCACCCCCGGGCCCAGCTCTGGGGCCAACGTCCTGACTTTC. It specifies CASTPGPSSGANVLTF.

The V and J genes are TRBV4-3 and TRBJ1-6; D uncertain. V gave up 1 base and J gave up 10 bases, with 11 bases separating them. The CDR3 contains 14 residues. Per the germline V gene, CDR1 is LGHNA and CDR2 is YSLEER. As DNA, the CDR3 is TGCGCCAGCAGCCAAGGGATGGAGGGATCACCCCTCCACTTT. Translating gives CASSQGMEGSPLHF.